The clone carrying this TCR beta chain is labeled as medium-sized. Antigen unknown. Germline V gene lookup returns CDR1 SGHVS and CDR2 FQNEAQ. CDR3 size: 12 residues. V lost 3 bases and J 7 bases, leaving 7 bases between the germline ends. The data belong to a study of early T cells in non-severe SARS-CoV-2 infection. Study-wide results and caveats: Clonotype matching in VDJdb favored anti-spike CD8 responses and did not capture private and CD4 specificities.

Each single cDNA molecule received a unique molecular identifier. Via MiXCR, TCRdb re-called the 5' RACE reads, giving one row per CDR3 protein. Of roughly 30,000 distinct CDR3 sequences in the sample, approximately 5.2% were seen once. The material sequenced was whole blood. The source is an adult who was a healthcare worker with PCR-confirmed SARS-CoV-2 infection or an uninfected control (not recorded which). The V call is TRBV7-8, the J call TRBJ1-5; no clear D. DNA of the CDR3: TGTGCCAGCAGCTTTTTGGACCAGCCCCAGCATTTT. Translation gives CASSFLDQPQHF.